This TCR beta chain was identified during a study of response to subunit inactivated influenza vaccine. Study results and limitations: The authors suggested that every seasonal influenza vaccination recruits few new T cells.

TCRdb re-analysed the RT-PCR reads in MiXCR, keeping a single row per CDR3 protein. The sample consists of hundreds of thousands of distinct CDR3 sequences, around 14% of them appearing once. This clonotype turned up a few times. Antigen specificity is unknown. The sequences come from PBMCs from blood, collected 11 to 12 days after vaccination. This clonotype originated in a man aged 45-60 years who received an inactivated influenza vaccine.

CDR3 DNA: TGTGCCATCAGCCTCGGAGGTCGGGGGCAGCCCCAGCATTTT. Protein sequence: CAISLGGRGQPQHF. This chain joins TRBV10-3 and TRBJ1-5; tentative D call: TRBD1 (5 bases). This CDR3 spans 14 amino acids. Trimming pared 6 bases from V and 7 bases from J, leaving 16 bases between. Germline CDR1 reads ENHRY; CDR2 reads SYGVKD.